This T cell receptor (beta chain) was identified during a study of neurological immune-mediated disorders (dated by TCRdb to the late 2010s). For context, the study as a whole: Among the approximately 35 multiple sclerosis patients, approximately 31 had relapsing-remitting MS and 3 had secondary progressive MS. Alongside PBMC samples, the set of some 97 TCR-beta libraries contained longitudinal samples, technical triplicates, and paired CD4+ and CD8+ T-cell subsets that had been sorted. Peripheral blood TCR-beta repertoires from HTLV-I-associated myelopathy (HAM/TSP) patients, multiple sclerosis patients and healthy controls were compared by UMI-based sequencing. Of the roughly 70 subjects in the cohort, around 14 were HAM/TSP patients, about 34 were multiple sclerosis patients, and about 20 were healthy controls.

In the germline V gene (reference sequence), CDR1 corresponds to LNHNV and CDR2 to YYDKDF. Measured from the cysteine to the phenylalanine, the CDR3 is 12 residues long. Just the 36-base CDR3 DNA is kept, in frame starting at base 1. A note on this clonotype: Its antigen remains unidentified. Sequence at one end of the junction differs from germline and may be a read error.

Overall results and qualifications from the work: No identical CDR3 amino acid sequences were shared among expanded clones across subjects, suggesting private TCR-beta repertoires in all groups. No clinical or MRI features were associated with the MS cluster, and the authors said that larger cohorts are needed. Repertoires from 18 of 34 MS patients were grouped by phylogenetic analysis into a cluster of related CDR3 sequences, suggesting a possible repertoire-level signature. The highest TCR clonal expansion was observed in HAM/TSP patients, whereas the lowest was observed in MS patients, even when compared with healthy controls.

For the unsorted PBMC libraries, 2 million PBMCs were stored in RNAlater at -80 degrees C until RNA extraction and were used to generate the libraries. The multiple sclerosis patients were enrolled in a US clinical protocol that used magnetic resonance imaging to evaluate disease progression. Peripheral blood underwent Ficoll-Hypaque density gradient centrifugation to isolate PBMCs, which were then cryopreserved in liquid nitrogen. To synthesize cDNA, template-switch 5'RACE was performed with a primer carrying a 10-nucleotide random unique molecular identifier so that each TCR transcript was tagged. Over 180 million TCR-beta sequences, covering 15-18 subjects, were produced in each sequencing run. The RNeasy kit was used to extract total RNA. The KAPA Real-time Library Amplification kit was used to amplify TCR-beta VDJ regions with primers targeting the TCR constant region and the 5'RACE anchor. Sample indexes and Illumina adaptors were added in a first PCR, and a second PCR then increased library yield. After Ampure bead purification, the TCR product of roughly 650 bp was size-selected on a 2% E-gel SizeSelection system. Before pooling, libraries had their quality checked on a Bioanalyzer, their concentration measured with Qubit, and their quantity determined with the Kapa Library Quantification kit. An Illumina HiSeq 2500 sequenced the libraries paired-end 2 x 150 bp. To increase sequence diversity, roughly 24-32% phiX was spiked into each library pool. In the original analysis: Quality-filtered reads were processed with the UMI-based MiGEC pipeline, and over 75% of raw TCR sequences were removed by the MiGEC pipeline during error correction. IMGT germline references were used for alignment of VDJ genes, and clonotypes were defined by a unique CDR3 amino acid sequence together with V-J genes. Clonal expansion, Shannon diversity, and CDR3 relatedness (CalcPairwiseDistances, ClusterSamples) were evaluated with VDJtools, and phylogenetic trees were built with CLCbio workbench. Clones with at least 8 unique UMIs were defined as expanded, with this threshold being based on coefficient-of-variation modelling across technical triplicates. Through fastp at Q25 and MiXCR, TCRdb rebuilt clones from the public reads, retaining in-frame beta chains. Each CDR3 protein appears once, grouped with its most common genes and DNA. TCRdb's processing, not the study's, gives the V and J calls here. In all, the sample holds some 65,000 distinct CDR3 sequences, and 5.2% of those were seen once. The biggest ten clones account for 2.8% of the sample.

The V and J genes are TRBV15 and TRBJ1-5, and TRBD1 may be the D gene, going by 5 matching bases. Sequencing was performed on PBMCs. The TCR comes from a young woman with multiple sclerosis. This receptor has the CDR3 CATSRDFSDSNF. The sequenced DNA: TGTGCCACCAGCAGAGATTTTTCCGACAGTAATTTT.